This is a list of T cell receptor beta chains from one sample in a study of Ad26.COV2.S vaccination and SARS-CoV-2 variants. The repertoire was sequenced with immunoSEQ multiplex PCR; TCRdb's copy has only in-frame clones and lacks some. This sample has over 300,000 clones; 83% occur once, and the top ten carry about 8%. Material: peripheral blood, obtained in a trial of Ad26.COV2.S vaccine versus placebo. Every receptor here comes from a person aged 18 to 59 who received the Ad26.COV2.S COVID-19 vaccine or a placebo. Each CDR3 is given with its conserved first and last residue. D genes are given only for firm matches. Clone size is given for some rows only: seen once, a few or many times, or a class if the clone is expanded.

- TRBJ1-2 - TRBV10-3 CAISERGANDGYTF TGTGCCATCAGTGAGCGGGGGGCTAATGATGGCTACACCTTC
- TRBJ2-2 - TRBV20-1 CSASIGGVGTGELFF TGCAGTGCTAGTATAGGGGGAGTCGGTACCGGGGAGCTGTTTTTT
- TRBJ1-2 - TRBV7-8 CASSLEVPDRGYTF TGTGCCAGCAGCTTAGAAGTACCGGATAGGGGCTACACCTTC
- TRBJ1-5 - TRBV6-5 CASSYSGGSLDQPQHF TGTGCCAGCAGTTACTCCGGGGGGAGTCTTGATCAGCCCCAGCATTTT
once TRBJ1-2 - TRBV29-1 CSGSEGNYGYTF TGCAGCGGATCGGAGGGTAACTATGGCTACACCTTC
- TRBJ2-7 TRBD2 TRBV30 CACPRTSSYEQYF TGTGCCTGCCCCCGGACTAGTAGCTACGAGCAGTACTTC
once TRBJ2-5 - TRBV7-9 CASSRLLGTRQETQYF TGTGCCAGCAGCCGCCTCCTGGGGACCAGACAAGAGACCCAGTACTTC
- TRBJ1-2 - TRBV13 CASSSQGVGYGYTF TGTGCCAGCAGCTCTCAGGGAGTTGGCTATGGCTACACCTTC
few TRBJ2-1 - TRBV2 CASRPSALGGQFF TGTGCCAGCAGACCGTCAGCCCTTGGTGGGCAGTTCTTC
- TRBJ2-7 - TRBV2 CASDHPETYEQYF TGTGCCAGCGATCATCCCGAGACCTACGAGCAGTACTTC
- TRBJ1-2 - TRBV6-6 CASSYTGTDLYGYTF TGTGCCAGCAGTTATACCGGGACGGACCTCTATGGCTACACCTTC
- TRBJ2-7 - TRBV27 CASSWGGASYEQYF TGTGCCAGCAGTTGGGGGGGGGCCTCGTACGAGCAGTACTTC
- TRBJ2-7 TRBD2 TRBV7-2 CASSLKPGGLLFSYEQYF TGTGCCAGCAGCTTAAAGCCCGGGGGACTACTCTTCTCCTACGAGCAGTACTTC
- TRBJ1-1 - TRBV24-1 CATSDPARAGGTEAFF TGTGCCACCAGTGATCCGGCGAGGGCGGGGGGCACTGAAGCTTTCTTT
- TRBJ1-5 - TRBV19 CASISGFNQPQHF TGTGCCAGTATCTCAGGATTTAATCAGCCCCAGCATTTT
once TRBJ1-2 - TRBV5-1 CASSLAPEGYYGYTF TGCGCCAGCAGCTTGGCCCCAGAGGGGTACTATGGCTACACCTTC
- TRBJ1-2 - TRBV27 CASRAAGPFYGYTF TGTGCCAGCAGGGCGGCAGGACCGTTCTATGGCTACACCTTC
once TRBJ1-4 TRBD1 TRBV27 CASSLVQGVSGLFF TGTGCCAGCAGTTTAGTACAGGGGGTGAGTGGACTGTTTTTT
- TRBJ2-2 - TRBV5-4 CASSFRTGELFF TGTGCCAGCAGCTTTAGAACCGGGGAGCTGTTTTTT
- TRBJ2-5 TRBD2 TRBV3-1/TRBV3-2 CASSQAGLAGEETQYF TGTGCCAGCAGCCAGGCGGGACTAGCGGGGGAAGAGACCCAGTACTTC
- TRBJ2-7 - TRBV7-9 CASSSTDGVYEQYF TGTGCCAGCAGCTCGACGGACGGGGTCTACGAGCAGTACTTC
- TRBJ1-2 TRBD1 TRBV27 CASSSPIPGQGGYTF TGTGCCAGCAGTTCACCAATTCCGGGACAGGGTGGCTACACCTTC
- TRBJ1-2 - TRBV10-3 CAISEWRAVATF TGTGCCATCAGTGAGTGGAGGGCCGTTGCCACCTTC
- TRBJ2-1 - TRBV5-6 CASSRTDRNYNEQFF TGTGCCAGCAGCCGGACCGATCGCAATTACAATGAGCAGTTCTTC
- TRBJ2-1 - TRBV24-1 CATSDLRREQFF TGTGCCACCAGTGATTTGCGCCGAGAGCAGTTCTTC
- TRBJ1-1 - TRBV6-5 CASRRAMGTEAFF TGTGCCAGCAGACGAGCCATGGGGACTGAAGCTTTCTTT
- TRBJ2-7 TRBD2 TRBV6-2/TRBV6-3 CASSYSGGSSYEQYF TGTGCCAGCAGTTACTCAGGCGGGAGCTCCTACGAGCAGTACTTC
- TRBJ1-1 - TRBV19 CASSIFGEAFF TGTGCCAGTAGTATTTTCGGGGAAGCTTTCTTT
- TRBJ2-7 - TRBV6-5 CASSYSVGNPYEQYF TGTGCCAGCAGTTACTCGGTAGGGAACCCCTACGAGCAGTACTTC